The sample holds a few counts of the clone carrying this T cell receptor beta chain. The data were produced by immunoSEQ multiplex PCR, yet TCRdb's version contains in-frame clones alone and is incomplete. Of several thousand clones detected, roughly 80% appear once; the ten largest clones hold more than 35%. The record originates from a study of OX40 agonist ivuxolimab in advanced cancers. The CDR3 loop spans 12 amino acids. The ends were cut back, 4 bases at V and 7 bases at J, with 11 bases in the middle. Germline loops: CDR1 SGDLS, CDR2 YYNGEE. The input for sequencing was CD4+ or CD8+ T cells sorted from blood, taken in a trial of the OX40 agonist ivuxolimab. This receptor was identified in an adult with an advanced solid tumor such as melanoma, head and neck, liver or kidney cancer. The V call is TRBV9, the J call TRBJ1-1, with D unresolved. The CDR3 here is CASSPGEGEAFF. Here the CDR3 DNA reads TGTGCCAGCAGCCCTGGGGAAGGTGAAGCTTTCTTT. The variable domain in full, completed from reference TRBV9 and TRBJ1-1, reads DSGVTQTPKHLITATGQRVTLRCSPRSGDLSVYWYQQSLDQGLQFLIQYYNGEERAKGNILERFSAQQFPDLHSELNLSSLELGDSALYFCASSPGEGEAFFGQGTRLTVV.